This T cell receptor beta chain was sequenced in a study of response to subunit inactivated influenza vaccine (dated by TCRdb to the late 2010s). For context, the study as a whole: Deep quantitative profiling of the T cell receptor repertoire was used in the study to follow responses to a trivalent subunit inactivated influenza vaccine. Overall results and qualifications from the work: It was suggested by the authors that each seasonal influenza vaccination may recruit only a limited number of new T cells.

Libraries were prepared through RT-PCR. TCRdb records Illumina HiSeq 2500 as the sequencer. TCRdb took the public reads, trimmed them with fastp at Q25, ran MiXCR for clone calling and kept in-frame beta chains. CDR3 protein sequences are deduplicated, and each keeps its most common genes and DNA. The sample table contains around 710,000 distinct CDR3 sequences; only one count was recorded for more than 11% of them. The ten top clones hold 6% to 7% of the sample. Regarding this clonotype: This clone's antigen is unknown. Base qualities are missing; no much larger clone stands one base away.

The germline V gene encodes CDR1 GTSNPN and CDR2 SVGIG (reference sequence). The cysteine opens and the phenylalanine closes a CDR3 of 12 amino acids. The DNA shown is the 36-base CDR3, in frame from base 1. Trimming takes 5 bases from V and 5 bases from J, and the germline ends sit 9 bases apart. The TCR was taken from a man aged 50-60 years who received an inactivated influenza vaccine. Donor details come from another sample of the same person, matched by shared clones. Here the chain combines TRBV30 and TRBJ2-2, with the D gene not confidently named. This specimen was PBMCs from blood, taken 14 to 15 days before vaccination. The CDR3 reads CAWLGPTGELFF. The DNA reads as follows: TGTGCCTGGCTCGGTCCAACCGGGGAGCTGTTTTTT.